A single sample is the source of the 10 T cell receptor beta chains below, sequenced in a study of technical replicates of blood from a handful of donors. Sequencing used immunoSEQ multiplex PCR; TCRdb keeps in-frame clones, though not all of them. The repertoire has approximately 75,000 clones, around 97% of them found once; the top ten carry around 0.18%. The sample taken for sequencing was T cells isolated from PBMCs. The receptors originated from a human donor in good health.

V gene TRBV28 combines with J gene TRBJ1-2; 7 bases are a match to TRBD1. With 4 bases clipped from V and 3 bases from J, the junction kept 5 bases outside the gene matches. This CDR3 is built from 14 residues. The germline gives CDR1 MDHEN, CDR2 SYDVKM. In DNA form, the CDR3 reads TGTGCCAGCAGTTCCCCCGGGACAGACTATGGCTACACCTTC. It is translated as CASSSPGTDYGYTF.

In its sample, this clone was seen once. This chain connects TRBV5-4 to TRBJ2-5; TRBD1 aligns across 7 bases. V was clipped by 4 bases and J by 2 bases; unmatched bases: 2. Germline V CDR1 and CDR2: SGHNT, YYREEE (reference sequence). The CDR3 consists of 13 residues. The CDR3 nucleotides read TGTGCCAGCAGCCGGGACAGACAAGAGACCCAGTACTTC. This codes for CASSRDRQETQYF.

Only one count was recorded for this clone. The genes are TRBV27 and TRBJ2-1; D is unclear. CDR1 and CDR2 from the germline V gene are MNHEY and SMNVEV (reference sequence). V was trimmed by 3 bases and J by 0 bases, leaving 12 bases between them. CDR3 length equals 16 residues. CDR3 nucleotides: TGTGCCAGCAGTTTTCTCGCGGTCTACTCCTACAATGAGCAGTTCTTC. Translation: CASSFLAVYSYNEQFF.

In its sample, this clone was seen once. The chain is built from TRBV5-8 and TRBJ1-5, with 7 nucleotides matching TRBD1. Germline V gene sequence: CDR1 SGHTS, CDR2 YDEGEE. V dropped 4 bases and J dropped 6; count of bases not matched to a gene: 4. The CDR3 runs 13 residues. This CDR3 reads CASSPTGPQPQHF. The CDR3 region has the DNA TGTGCCAGCAGCCCGACAGGGCCTCAGCCCCAGCATTTT. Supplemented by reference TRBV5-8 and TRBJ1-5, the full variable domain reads EAGVTQSPTHLIKTRGQQATLRCSPISGHTSVYWYQQALGLGLQFLLWYDEGEERNRGNFPPRFSGRQFPNYSSELNVNALELEDSALYLCASSPTGPQPQHFGDGTRLSIL.

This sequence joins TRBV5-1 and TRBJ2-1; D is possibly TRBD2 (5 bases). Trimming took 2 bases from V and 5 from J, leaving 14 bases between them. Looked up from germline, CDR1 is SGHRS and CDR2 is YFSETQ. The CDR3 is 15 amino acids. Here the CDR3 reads CASSFLPADDNEQFF. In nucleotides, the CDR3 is TGCGCCAGCAGCTTTTTACCAGCGGATGACAATGAGCAGTTCTTC.

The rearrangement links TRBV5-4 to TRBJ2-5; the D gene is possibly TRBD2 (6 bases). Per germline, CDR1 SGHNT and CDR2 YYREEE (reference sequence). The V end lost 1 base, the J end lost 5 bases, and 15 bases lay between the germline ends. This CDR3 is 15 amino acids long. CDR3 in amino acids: CASSLLSAREETQYF. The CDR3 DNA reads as TGTGCCAGCAGCTTGCTGTCCGCTCGGGAGGAGACCCAGTACTTC. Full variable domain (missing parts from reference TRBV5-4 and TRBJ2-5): ETGVTQSPTHLIKTRGQQVTLRCSSQSGHNTVSWYQQALGQGPQFIFQYYREEENGRGNFPPRFSGLQFPNYSSELNVNALELDDSALYLCASSLLSAREETQYFGPGTRLLVL.

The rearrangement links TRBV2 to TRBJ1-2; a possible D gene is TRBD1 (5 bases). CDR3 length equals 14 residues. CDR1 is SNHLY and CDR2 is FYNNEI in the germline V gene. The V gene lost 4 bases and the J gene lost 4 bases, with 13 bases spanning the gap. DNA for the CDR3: TGTGCCAGCAGTGTGGAAACAGACAGCTATGGCTACACCTTC. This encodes CASSVETDSYGYTF. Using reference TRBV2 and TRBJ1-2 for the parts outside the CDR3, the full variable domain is EPEVTQTPSHQVTQMGQEVILRCVPISNHLYFYWYRQILGQKVEFLVSFYNNEISEKSEIFDDQFSVERPDGSNFTLKIRSTKLEDSAMYFCASSVETDSYGYTFGSGTRLTVV.

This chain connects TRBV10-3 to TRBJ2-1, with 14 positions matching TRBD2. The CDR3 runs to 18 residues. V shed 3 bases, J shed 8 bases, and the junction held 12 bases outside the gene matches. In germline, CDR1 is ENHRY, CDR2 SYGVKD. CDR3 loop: CAISDRIGGTSGSDEQFF. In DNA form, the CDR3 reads TGTGCCATCAGTGACCGCATAGGTGGGACTAGCGGGAGTGATGAGCAGTTCTTC.

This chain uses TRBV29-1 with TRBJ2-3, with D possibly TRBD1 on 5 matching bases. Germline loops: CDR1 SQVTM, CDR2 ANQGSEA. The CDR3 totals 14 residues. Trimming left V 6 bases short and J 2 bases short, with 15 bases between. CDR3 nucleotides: TGCAGCGTCCAATTGGGGCAGGACACAGATACGCAGTATTTT. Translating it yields CSVQLGQDTDTQYF.

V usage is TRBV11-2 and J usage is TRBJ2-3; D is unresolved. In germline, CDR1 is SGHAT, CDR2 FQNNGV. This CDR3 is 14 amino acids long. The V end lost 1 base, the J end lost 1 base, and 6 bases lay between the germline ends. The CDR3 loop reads CASSLVAGTDTQYF. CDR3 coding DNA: TGTGCCAGCAGCTTAGTGGCAGGCACAGATACGCAGTATTTT.